This is a list of T cell receptor beta chains from one sample in a study of CD4 and CD8 cells across lung adenocarcinoma regions. MiXCR, applied by TCRdb to the PCR reads, yields one record per CDR3 protein. This table has just under 10,000 distinct CDR3 sequences, about 47% appearing once. The sample taken for sequencing was CD4+ T cells from the margin of a lung tumor. Receptors originate from a male donor with lung adenocarcinoma. The CD4 and CD8 labels of this study may be unreliable. CDR3s include the opening cysteine and the closing phenylalanine or tryptophan. The order of the fields is clone size, D gene, J gene, V gene, CDR3 protein, CDR3 DNA. A D gene is named only where the DNA matches it firmly. Clone size is shown for a subset of rows, as once, few, many or a class of expanded clone.

few | - | TRBJ2-3 | TRBV7-8 | CASSLVGGVDTQYF | TGTGCCAGCAGCTTAGTAGGGGGTGTAGATACGCAGTATTTT
- | - | TRBJ2-3 | TRBV27 | CARRIYGTDTQYF | TGTGCCAGGAGGATATACGGCACAGACACTCAGTATTTC
few | TRBD1 | TRBJ2-2 | TRBV20-1 | CSAEGQGFTGELFF | TGCAGTGCGGAGGGACAGGGCTTCACCGGGGAGCTGTTTTTT
- | - | TRBJ2-3 | TRBV10-3 | CAISAADTQYF | TGTGCCATCAGTGCGGCAGATACTCAGTACTTT
large | TRBD1 | TRBJ1-2 | TRBV6-1 | CASSRTGGEGYTF | TGTGCCAGCAGTCGCACAGGGGGCGAGGGCTACACCTTC
many | - | TRBJ1-4 | TRBV14 | CASSQEGFGEKLFF | TGTGCCAGCAGCCAAGAAGGGTTCGGTGAAAAACTGTTTTTT
- | TRBD2 | TRBJ2-7 | TRBV11-3 | CASSWGRGGGMIDEQYF | TGTGCCAGCAGCTGGGGGCGGGGGGGGGGGATGATCGACGAGCAGTACTTC
many | - | TRBJ2-1 | TRBV6-1 | CASSVVMGLDEQFF | TGTGCCAGCAGTGTGGTTATGGGGTTAGATGAGCAGTTCTTC
- | - | TRBJ2-5 | TRBV6-5 | CASSYAWSQETQYF | TGTGCCAGCAGTTACGCGTGGAGCCAAGAGACCCAGTACTTC
- | TRBD2 | TRBJ2-1 | TRBV7-2 | CASSLASGGSNEQFF | TGTGCCAGCAGCTTGGCTAGCGGGGGGTCGAATGAGCAGTTCTTC
- | - | TRBJ2-5 | TRBV7-9 | CAGLGVGDQETQYF | TGTGCGGGGCTCGGGGTAGGTGACCAAGAGACCCAGTACTTC
many | TRBD2 | TRBJ2-7 | TRBV4-2 | CASSQAAGTNYEQYF | TGTGCCAGCAGCCAAGCGGCCGGGACTAACTACGAGCAGTACTTC
few | TRBD2 | TRBJ2-1 | TRBV6-1 | CASRGTPGLAGEQFF | TGTGCCAGCAGGGGAACCCCGGGACTAGCAGGGGAGCAGTTCTTC
- | - | TRBJ2-5 | TRBV10-1 | CASSEGGRQETQYF | TGCGCCAGCAGTGAGGGCGGAAGGCAAGAGACCCAGTACTTC
- | TRBD2 | TRBJ2-5 | TRBV30 | CACSGGGGGGRAKETQYF | TGTGCCTGCTCAGGGGGGGGCGGGGGGGGCCGAGCCAAAGAGACCCAGTACTTC
- | TRBD1 | TRBJ2-1 | TRBV10-1 | CASTGTEGFGEQFF | TGCGCCAGCACCGGGACAGAAGGGTTCGGTGAGCAGTTCTTC
- | TRBD1 | TRBJ2-6 | TRBV27 | CASSKQGAGANVLTF | TGTGCCAGCAGTAAACAGGGGGCTGGGGCCAACGTCCTGACTTTC
- | TRBD2 | TRBJ2-3 | TRBV10-1 | CAGSDIAGSTDTQYF | TGCGCCGGCAGTGACATAGCGGGTAGCACAGATACGCAGTATTTC
once | TRBD2 | TRBJ2-5 | TRBV10-2 | CASSLILAALEETQYF | TGCGCCAGCAGTCTTATCCTAGCGGCATTGGAAGAGACCCAGTACTTC
medium-sized | - | TRBJ2-3 | TRBV6-1 | CASSTLWTGTDTQYF | TGTGCCAGCAGTACCCTCTGGACAGGCACAGATACGCAGTATTTT
medium-sized | - | TRBJ1-2 | TRBV6-1 | CASIEGIGGYTF | TGTGCCAGCATAGAGGGGATTGGTGGCTACACCTTC
- | - | TRBJ1-2 | TRBV27 | CASSRDRFGYGYTF | TGTGCCAGCAGCCGCGACAGGTTTGGCTATGGCTACACCTTC
- | - | TRBJ2-3 | TRBV6-1 | CASGSDTQYF | TGTGCCAGTGGGTCAGATACGCAGTATTTT
few | TRBD1 | TRBJ2-3 | TRBV25-1 | CASSADRGRSDTQYF | TGTGCCAGCAGTGCGGACAGGGGCAGATCAGATACGCAGTATTTT
medium-sized | - | TRBJ2-1 | TRBV6-4 | CASSERGEYNEQFF | TGTGCCAGCAGTGAAAGGGGGGAGTACAATGAGCAGTTCTTC
many | - | TRBJ2-3 | TRBV7-9 | CASSPRDGTDTQYF | TGTGCCAGCAGCCCCCGGGACGGCACAGATACGCAGTATTTT